This T cell receptor (beta chain) was found in a study of shared clonotypes between healthy human individuals. Naive CD8 cells, CD45RO-negative and positively selected for CCR7, excluded terminally differentiated effector memory CD45RA+ cells. Germline values: CDR1 SGHVS, CDR2 FNYEAQ. V was clipped by 1 base and J by 2 bases, with 10 bases between them. The CDR3 spans 15 residues. Sequencing used immunoSEQ multiplex PCR; TCRdb keeps in-frame clones, though not all of them. Found here are over 750,000 clones, around 96% of them singletons; the top ten hold about 0.21%. The sample comprised naive CD8+ T cells sorted from blood. The sequence was collected from a man aged 25 to 45 in good health. The V gene is TRBV7-6, the J gene TRBJ2-3; the D gene is possibly TRBD2 (6 bases). The CDR3 loop reads CASSLVASATDTQYF. The CDR3 DNA reads as TGTGCCAGCAGCTTAGTTGCTAGCGCCACAGATACGCAGTATTTT.